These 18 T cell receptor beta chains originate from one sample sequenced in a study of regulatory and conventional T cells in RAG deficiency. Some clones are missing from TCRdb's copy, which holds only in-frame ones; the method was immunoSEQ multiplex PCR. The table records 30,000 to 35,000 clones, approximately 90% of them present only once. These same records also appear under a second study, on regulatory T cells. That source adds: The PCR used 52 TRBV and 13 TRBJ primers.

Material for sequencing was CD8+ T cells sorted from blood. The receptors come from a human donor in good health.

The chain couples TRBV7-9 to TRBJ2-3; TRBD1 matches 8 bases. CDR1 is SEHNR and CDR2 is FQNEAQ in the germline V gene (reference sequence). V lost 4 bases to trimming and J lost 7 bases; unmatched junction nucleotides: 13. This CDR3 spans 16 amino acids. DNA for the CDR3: TGTGCCAGCAGCTCCCTCCTCGAGGACAGGGAAAATACGCAGTATTTT. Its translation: CASSSLLEDRENTQYF.

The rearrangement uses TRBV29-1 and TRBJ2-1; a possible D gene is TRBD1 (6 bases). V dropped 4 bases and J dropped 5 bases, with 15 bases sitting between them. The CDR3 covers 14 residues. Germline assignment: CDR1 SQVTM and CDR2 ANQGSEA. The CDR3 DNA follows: TGCAGCGTTGTGCGGGCAGGGGTTGACAATGAGCAGTTCTTC. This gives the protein CSVVRAGVDNEQFF.

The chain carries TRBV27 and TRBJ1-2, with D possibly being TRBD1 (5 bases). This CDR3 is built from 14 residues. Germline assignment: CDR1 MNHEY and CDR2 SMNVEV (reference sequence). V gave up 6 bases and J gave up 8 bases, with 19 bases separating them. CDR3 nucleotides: TGTGCCAGCAGCCCTAGTCCGGGACTGTACGGCTACACCTTC. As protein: CASSPSPGLYGYTF.

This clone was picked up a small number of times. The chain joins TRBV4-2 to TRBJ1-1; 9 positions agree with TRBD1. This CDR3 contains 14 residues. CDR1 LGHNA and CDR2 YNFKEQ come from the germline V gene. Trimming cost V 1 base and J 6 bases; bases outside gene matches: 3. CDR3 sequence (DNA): TGTGCCAGCAGCCAAGGGACAGGGGTTTCTGAAGCTTTCTTT. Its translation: CASSQGTGVSEAFF.

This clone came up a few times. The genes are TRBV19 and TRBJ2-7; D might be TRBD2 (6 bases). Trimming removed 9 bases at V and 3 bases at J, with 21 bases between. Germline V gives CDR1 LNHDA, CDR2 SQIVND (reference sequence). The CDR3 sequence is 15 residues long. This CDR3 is CASSAGFTNSYEQYF. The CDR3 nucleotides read TGTGCCAGCAGCGCGGGGTTTACCAACAGCTACGAGCAGTACTTC.

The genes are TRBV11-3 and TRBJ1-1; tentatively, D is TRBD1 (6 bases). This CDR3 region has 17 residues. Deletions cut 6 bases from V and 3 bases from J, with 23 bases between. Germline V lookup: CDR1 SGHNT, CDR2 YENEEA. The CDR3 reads CASSPGFGGPSDTEAFF. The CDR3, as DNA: TGTGCCAGCAGTCCAGGGTTCGGGGGGCCCAGCGACACTGAAGCTTTCTTT.

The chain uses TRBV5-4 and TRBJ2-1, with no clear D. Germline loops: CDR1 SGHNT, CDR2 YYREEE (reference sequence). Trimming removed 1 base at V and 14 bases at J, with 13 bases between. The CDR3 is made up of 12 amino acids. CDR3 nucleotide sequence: TGTGCCAGCAGCTTGCGGCAGGACGAGGAGTTCTTC. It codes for CASSLRQDEEFF.

The CDR3 region has the DNA TGTGCCAGCTCACCACCGTGGAGGGAAGGCACAGATACGCAGTATTTT. Translated: CASSPPWREGTDTQYF. This sequence joins TRBV18 and TRBJ2-3; possible D gene TRBD2, 6 bases. V lost 0 bases to trimming and J lost 1 base, with 11 bases between them. This CDR3 is built from 16 residues. In germline, CDR1 is KGHSH, CDR2 LQKENI. The full variable domain, rest sourced from reference TRBV18 and TRBJ2-3, is NAGVMQNPRHLVRRRGQEARLRCSPMKGHSHVYWYRQLPEEGLKFMVYLQKENIIDESGMPKERFSAEFPKEGPSILRIQQVVRGDSAAYFCASSPPWREGTDTQYFGPGTRLTVL.

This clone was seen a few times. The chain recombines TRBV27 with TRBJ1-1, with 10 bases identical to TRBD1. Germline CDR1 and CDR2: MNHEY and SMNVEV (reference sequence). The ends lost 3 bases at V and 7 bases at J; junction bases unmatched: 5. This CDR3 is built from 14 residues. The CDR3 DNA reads TGTGCCAGCAGTTTCTCGGGACAGGGGAATGAAGCTTTCTTT. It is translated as CASSFSGQGNEAFF.

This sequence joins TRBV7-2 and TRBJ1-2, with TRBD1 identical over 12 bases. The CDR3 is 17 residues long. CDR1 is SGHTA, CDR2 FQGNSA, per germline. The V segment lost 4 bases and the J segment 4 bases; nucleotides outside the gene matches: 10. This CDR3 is CASSSPGQGAQSYGYTF. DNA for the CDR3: TGTGCCAGCAGCTCTCCGGGACAGGGGGCACAGAGCTATGGCTACACCTTC.

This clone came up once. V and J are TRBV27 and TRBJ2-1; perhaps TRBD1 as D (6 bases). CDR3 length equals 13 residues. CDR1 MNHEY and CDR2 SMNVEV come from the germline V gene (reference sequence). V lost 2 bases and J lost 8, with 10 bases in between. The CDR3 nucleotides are TGTGCCAGCAGTTTACGGCAGGGGCATGAGCAGTTCTTC. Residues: CASSLRQGHEQFF.

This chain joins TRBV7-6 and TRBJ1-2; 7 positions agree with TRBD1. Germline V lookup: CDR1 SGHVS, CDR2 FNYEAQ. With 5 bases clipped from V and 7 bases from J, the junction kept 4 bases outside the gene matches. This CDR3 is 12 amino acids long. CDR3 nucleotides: TGTGCCAGCAGCGAAGACAGGGTTGGCTACACCTTC. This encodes CASSEDRVGYTF.

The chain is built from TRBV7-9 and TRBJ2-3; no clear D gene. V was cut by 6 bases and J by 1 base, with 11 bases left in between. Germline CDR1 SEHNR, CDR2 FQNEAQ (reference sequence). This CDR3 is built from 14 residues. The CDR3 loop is CASRKPTGTDTQYF. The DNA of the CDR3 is TGTGCCAGCAGAAAGCCAACAGGCACAGATACGCAGTATTTT.

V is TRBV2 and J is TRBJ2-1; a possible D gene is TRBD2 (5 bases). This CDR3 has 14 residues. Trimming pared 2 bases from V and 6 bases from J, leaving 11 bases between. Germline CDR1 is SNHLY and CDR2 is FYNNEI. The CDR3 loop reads CASSERASSNEQFF. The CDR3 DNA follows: TGTGCCAGCAGTGAAAGGGCTAGCAGCAATGAGCAGTTCTTC.

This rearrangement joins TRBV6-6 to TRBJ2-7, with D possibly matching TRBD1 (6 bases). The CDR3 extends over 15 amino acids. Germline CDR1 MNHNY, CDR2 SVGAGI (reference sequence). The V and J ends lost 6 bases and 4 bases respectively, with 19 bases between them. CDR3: CASSLQQGAAYEQYF. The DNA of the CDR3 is TGTGCCAGCAGCCTACAACAGGGAGCCGCATACGAGCAGTACTTC.

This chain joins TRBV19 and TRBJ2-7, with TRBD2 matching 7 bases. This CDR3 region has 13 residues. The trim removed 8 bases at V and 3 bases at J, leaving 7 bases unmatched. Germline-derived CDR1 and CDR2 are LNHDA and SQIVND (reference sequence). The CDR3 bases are TGTGCCAGTTGGGAGGGTATGGGCTACGAGCAGTACTTC. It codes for CASWEGMGYEQYF.

The CDR3 loop is CASRGGSTTYEQYF. The CDR3, as DNA: TGTGCCAGTAGAGGAGGCAGTACAACCTACGAGCAGTACTTC. The V and J genes are TRBV19 and TRBJ2-7; the D gene is possibly TRBD2 (5 bases). CDR1 and CDR2 (germline): LNHDA, SQIVND (reference sequence). V was shortened by 6 bases and J by 2 bases, with 14 bases between the two germline ends. The CDR3 is 14 residues long.

CDR3 nucleotide sequence: TGTGCCAGTAGTATAGGACAGGGGAACTACGAGCAGTACTTC. Translation gives CASSIGQGNYEQYF. The chain has TRBV19 and TRBJ2-7, with 8 positions matching TRBD1. V dropped 1 base and J dropped 3; count of bases not matched to a gene: 2. Germline CDR1 LNHDA, CDR2 SQIVND (reference sequence). The CDR3 contains 14 residues.